The 30 T cell receptor beta chains below all came from one sample that was sequenced in a study of blood T cell repertoires in COVID-19. Sequencing was performed with immunoSEQ multiplex PCR; in TCRdb, only in-frame clones are kept and a portion is missing. The repertoire consists of 95,000 to 150,000 clones, with about 83% occurring once and the leading ten covering about 3.9%. Material: peripheral blood. Receptor source: a man in his fifties or sixties with acute or convalescent COVID-19.

The CDR3 DNA sequence: TGTGCCTGGAGTGTTTTGGGACAGGGCGATCAGCCCCAGCATTTT. Translated: CAWSVLGQGDQPQHF. The chain links TRBV30 to TRBJ1-5; 9 nucleotides agree with TRBD1. Germline values: CDR1 GTSNPN, CDR2 SVGIG (reference sequence). J gave up 5 bases and V 0 bases, and 5 bases lay outside the gene matches. CDR3 length equals 15 residues.

V usage is TRBV19 and J usage is TRBJ2-1; tentatively, D is TRBD2 (5 bases). This CDR3 has 12 residues. Germline V gene lookup returns CDR1 LNHDA and CDR2 SQIVND (reference sequence). The V and J ends lost 1 base and 10 bases respectively, with 8 bases between them. CDR3 sequence (DNA): TGTGCCAGTAGTATAGCCCGGGGAGAGCAGTTCTTC. Its protein product is CASSIARGEQFF. Complete variable domain (other parts from reference TRBV19 and TRBJ2-1): DGGITQSPKYLFRKEGQNVTLSCEQNLNHDAMYWYRQDPGQGLRLIYYSQIVNDFQKGDIAEGYSVSREKKESFPLTVTSAQKNPTAFYLCASSIARGEQFFGPGTRLTVL.

This chain uses TRBV6-6 with TRBJ2-2; D is possibly TRBD1 (5 bases). There are 16 residues in the CDR3. From germline, CDR1 is MNHNY and CDR2 SVGAGI (reference sequence). With 0 bases removed from V and 0 bases from J, the gap between germline ends came to 8 bases. The CDR3 nucleotides read TGTGCCAGCAGTTACTCAGGGGCCCCGAACACCGGGGAGCTGTTTTTT. Translation: CASSYSGAPNTGELFF.

This chain connects TRBV2 to TRBJ1-6, with D hard to call. The CDR3 contains 15 residues. CDR1 is SNHLY, CDR2 FYNNEI, per germline. The V end lost 4 bases, the J end lost 7 bases, and 14 bases lay between the germline ends. In DNA form, the CDR3 reads TGTGCCAGCAGTGTAAGCGATGGGAGGAATTCACCCCTCCACTTT. Translated, it gives CASSVSDGRNSPLHF.

V usage is TRBV6-2 or TRBV6-3 and J usage is TRBJ2-7; TRBD2 might be the D (6 bases). Germline CDR1 and CDR2: MNHEY and SVGEGT. There are 14 residues in the CDR3. Between the trimmed V and J ends, which lost 5 bases and 4 bases, there was a span of 15 bases. Here the CDR3 reads CASSTPGLVYEQYF. As DNA, the CDR3 is TGTGCCAGCAGTACTCCGGGACTTGTATACGAGCAGTACTTC.

J is TRBJ2-3 and V is TRBV5-1; 15 bases line up with TRBD2. Germline values: CDR1 SGHRS, CDR2 YFSETQ. The CDR3 contains 16 residues. Losses at the gene ends were 3 bases for V and 5 bases for J; bases not matched to a gene: 4. CDR3 loop: CASSYGLAGGVDTQYF. The CDR3 DNA is TGCGCCAGCAGCTACGGACTAGCGGGAGGGGTAGATACGCAGTATTTT.

This chain uses TRBV29-1 with TRBJ2-3; D unresolved. Trimming stripped 4 bases from V and 4 bases from J, with 12 bases between. CDR3 length: 13 amino acids. CDR1 is SQVTM and CDR2 is ANQGSEA in the germline V gene. DNA of the CDR3: TGCAGCGTTGTACCGGGTGCATCAGATACGCAGTATTTT. Its protein product is CSVVPGASDTQYF.

The gene calls are TRBV7-2 and TRBJ2-5; 8 positions match TRBD1. Trimming removed 5 bases from V and 5 bases from J; junction bases left unmatched: 1. The CDR3 sequence is 12 residues long. Germline values: CDR1 SGHTA, CDR2 FQGNSA. CDR3 amino acids: CASSRDRETQYF. Written as DNA, the CDR3 is TGTGCCAGCAGCCGGGACAGGGAGACCCAGTACTTC.

J is TRBJ2-7 and V is TRBV4-1, with 11 nucleotides matching TRBD2. The CDR3 loop spans 14 amino acids. The J segment lost 11 bases and the V segment lost 0 bases, leaving 6 bases of the junction unmatched. In germline, CDR1 is MGHRA, CDR2 YSYEKL. Written as DNA, the CDR3 is TGCGCCAGCAGCCAAGAACTAGCGGGAGTAGGAAAGTACTTC. Residues: CASSQELAGVGKYF.

The genes are TRBV28 and TRBJ2-3; TRBD2 matches at 16 bases. The CDR3 has 17 residues. Germline-derived CDR1 and CDR2 are MDHEN and SYDVKM. J was trimmed by 4 bases and V by 6 bases; bases with no gene match: 7. CDR3 nucleotides: TGTGCCAGCAGGTCCGGGACTAGCGGGAGGGCAGCAGATACGCAGTATTTT. Translating gives CASRSGTSGRAADTQYF.

The J gene is TRBJ1-3, the V gene TRBV4-2; D unresolved. The CDR3 has 15 amino acids. CDR1 and CDR2 (germline): LGHNA, YNFKEQ. The germline V and J ends were trimmed by 1 base and 3 bases, with 10 bases remaining between them. This CDR3 reads CASSQARHFGNTIYF. The CDR3 nucleotides read TGTGCCAGCAGCCAAGCCCGACATTTTGGAAACACCATATATTTT.

The chain joins TRBV12-3 or TRBV12-4 to TRBJ1-2, with D possibly being TRBD1 (5 bases). The CDR3 loop spans 12 amino acids. The V gene lost 6 bases and the J gene lost 2 bases, with 7 bases spanning the gap. The CDR3 reads CASRQDNYGYTF. The CDR3 DNA reads as TGTGCCAGCAGACAGGACAACTATGGCTACACCTTC.

V gene TRBV2 combines with J gene TRBJ2-3, with 9 bases aligning to TRBD2. There are 14 residues in the CDR3. The trim removed 9 bases at V and 5 bases at J, leaving 9 bases unmatched. The V gene's germline CDR1 is SNHLY and CDR2 FYNNEI. CDR3 protein: CARSGGLGGDTQYF. For the CDR3, the DNA is TGTGCCAGGAGCGGGGGGCTGGGGGGAGATACGCAGTATTTT.

J is TRBJ2-2 and V is TRBV28; 10 bases map to TRBD2. The length of the CDR3 is 15 residues. Trimming removed 5 bases from V and 4 bases from J; junction bases left unmatched: 4. Germline CDR1 is MDHEN and CDR2 is SYDVKM. This chain's CDR3 is CASSTPSGGTGELFF. The CDR3 bases are TGTGCCAGCAGTACCCCTAGCGGGGGCACCGGGGAGCTGTTTTTT.

The chain couples TRBV24-1 to TRBJ1-5; a weak D match, TRBD1 (5 bases). CDR1 is KGHDR, CDR2 SFDVKD, per germline. There are 13 residues in the CDR3. Trimming shortened V by 4 bases and J by 5 bases, and 8 bases separated the two germline ends. CDR3 bases: TGTGCCACCAGTGACGACAGTTATCAGCCCCAGCATTTT. It yields the protein CATSDDSYQPQHF.

This clone was observed a few times. The chain links TRBV18 to TRBJ1-2; D may be TRBD1 (5 bases). The V gene lost 3 bases and the J gene lost 5 bases, with 13 bases spanning the gap. The CDR3 is 14 amino acids. Germline V gene data show CDR1 as KGHSH and CDR2 as LQKENI. In DNA form, the CDR3 reads TGTGCCAGCTCACCCGGAAATGACAGATATGGCTACACCTTC. As protein: CASSPGNDRYGYTF.

This chain uses TRBV30 with TRBJ2-7; possibly TRBD2 for D (6 bases). There are 11 residues in the CDR3. Trimming stripped 4 bases from V and 4 bases from J, with 8 bases between. From germline, CDR1 is GTSNPN and CDR2 SVGIG (reference sequence). CDR3 sequence (DNA): TGTGCCTGGACTAGCGTATACGAGCAGTACTTC. It yields the protein CAWTSVYEQYF.

This clone was recorded a few times. This chain connects TRBV6-5 to TRBJ1-3, with 7 positions matching TRBD1. V dropped 4 bases and J dropped 3; count of bases not matched to a gene: 6. Germline-derived CDR1 and CDR2 are MNHEY and SVGAGI. This CDR3 is built from 15 residues. CDR3: CASSFDREIGNTIYF. In DNA form, the CDR3 reads TGTGCCAGCAGTTTCGACAGGGAGATTGGAAACACCATATATTTT.

This chain connects TRBV29-1 to TRBJ1-5, with D perhaps TRBD1 (6 bases). This CDR3 contains 14 residues. Trimming removed 6 bases from V and 5 bases from J, with 17 bases in between. Germline V gene sequence: CDR1 SQVTM, CDR2 ANQGSEA. CDR3 sequence (DNA): TGCAGCGTCGTAGCAGGGGCTTCGGATCAGCCCCAGCATTTT. This sequence encodes CSVVAGASDQPQHF.

The chain couples TRBV9 to TRBJ2-1; a possible D gene is TRBD2 (5 bases). The germline CDR1 and CDR2 sequences are SGDLS and YYNGEE. Between the trimmed V and J ends, which lost 0 bases and 6 bases, there was a span of 10 bases. The CDR3 runs 14 residues. DNA of the CDR3: TGTGCCAGCAGCGTAGTTGGAGCGGCCAATGAGCAGTTCTTC. Its translation: CASSVVGAANEQFF.

CDR3 sequence: CASSVTPWTGPSLSSGNTIYF. CDR3 coding DNA: TGTGCCAGCAGCGTCACGCCCTGGACAGGGCCTAGCCTATCCTCTGGAAACACCATATATTTT. The chain carries TRBV9 and TRBJ1-3; 8 bases fit TRBD1. Germline CDR1 reads SGDLS; CDR2 reads YYNGEE. The CDR3 loop spans 21 amino acids. Trimming cost V 2 bases and J 0 bases; bases outside gene matches: 19. Based on the CDR3 plus reference TRBV9 and TRBJ1-3, the full variable domain is DSGVTQTPKHLITATGQRVTLRCSPRSGDLSVYWYQQSLDQGLQFLIQYYNGEERAKGNILERFSAQQFPDLHSELNLSSLELGDSALYFCASSVTPWTGPSLSSGNTIYFGEGSWLTVV.

The gene calls are TRBV7-2 and TRBJ2-2, with D possibly being TRBD2 (6 bases). The length of the CDR3 is 15 residues. Germline-derived CDR1 and CDR2 are SGHTA and FQGNSA. Trimming took off 5 bases at V and 5 bases at J, with 15 bases between the two ends. In DNA, the CDR3 is TGTGCCAGCAGCGGGGGAGGAGTGGAAACCGGGGAGCTGTTTTTT. Translating it yields CASSGGGVETGELFF.

This sequence joins TRBV2 and TRBJ2-7, with D possibly being TRBD2 (5 bases). CDR3 length: 13 residues. Trimming removed 3 bases at V and 7 bases at J, with 13 bases between. Germline CDR1 reads SNHLY; CDR2 reads FYNNEI. The CDR3 DNA reads as TGTGCCAGCAGTGACCCTAGCAGGTGGGAGCAGTACTTC. Protein sequence: CASSDPSRWEQYF. The complete variable domain, with remaining parts taken from reference TRBV2 and TRBJ2-7, reads EPEVTQTPSHQVTQMGQEVILRCVPISNHLYFYWYRQILGQKVEFLVSFYNNEISEKSEIFDDQFSVERPDGSNFTLKIRSTKLEDSAMYFCASSDPSRWEQYFGPGTRLTVT.

The rearrangement joins TRBV5-4 to TRBJ2-3; TRBD2 aligns across 11 bases. CDR3 length equals 17 residues. Germline lookup yields CDR1 SGHNT and CDR2 YYREEE (reference sequence). With V trimmed by 4 bases and J by 2 bases, 9 bases remained unmatched. The CDR3 coding sequence is TGTGCCAGCAGCCCGGGGGCTAGCGGGAGGAACACAGATACGCAGTATTTT. Its protein is CASSPGASGRNTDTQYF.

This clone was detected only a few times. The V gene is TRBV27, the J gene TRBJ2-7; 12 bases fit TRBD2. CDR1 is MNHEY and CDR2 is SMNVEV in the germline V gene (reference sequence). The junction had 3 bases not matched to a gene; V was cut back by 8 bases and J by 4 bases. CDR3 length equals 13 residues. DNA for the CDR3: TGTGCCAGCTCTGGGACTAGCGGGTACGAGCAGTACTTC. Translating it yields CASSGTSGYEQYF.

V and J are TRBV4-3 and TRBJ2-1; 9 nucleotides align to TRBD2. The germline gives CDR1 LGHNA, CDR2 YSLEER. This CDR3 contains 17 residues. V lost 0 bases, J lost 3 bases, and 6 bases stayed unmatched. CDR3 loop: CASSQDSGTSLYNEQFF. CDR3 coding DNA: TGCGCCAGCAGCCAAGACTCCGGGACTAGCCTCTACAATGAGCAGTTCTTC.

This clone was recorded a few times. The CDR3 DNA follows: TGCAGCGTCGGACAGGGTTACACTGAAGCTTTCTTT. Translating it yields CSVGQGYTEAFF. V and J are TRBV29-1 and TRBJ1-1; 8 nucleotides line up with TRBD1. The CDR3 totals 12 residues. V was clipped by 6 bases and J by 3 bases; unmatched bases: 3. From germline, CDR1 is SQVTM and CDR2 ANQGSEA.

V gene TRBV7-6 combines with J gene TRBJ2-5; D is possibly TRBD1 (6 bases). The CDR3 covers 14 residues. V was cut by 1 base and J by 5 bases, with 11 bases left in between. The germline V gene has CDR1 SGHVS and CDR2 FNYEAQ. CDR3 in DNA: TGTGCCAGCAGCTTAGGAGCAGGGGTGGAGACCCAGTACTTC. Its protein product is CASSLGAGVETQYF.

This clone was seen once. The V and J genes are TRBV27 and TRBJ2-1; possible D gene TRBD2, 5 bases. This CDR3 spans 15 amino acids. Between the trimmed V and J ends, which lost 4 bases and 2 bases, there was a span of 12 bases. Germline CDR1 reads MNHEY; CDR2 reads SMNVEV (reference sequence). CDR3 nucleotides: TGTGCCAGCAGTTCAGACCTAGCCACCTACAATGAGCAGTTCTTC. Translating gives CASSSDLATYNEQFF.

This clone was recorded only once. V usage is TRBV10-3 and J usage is TRBJ2-2; 9 bases fit TRBD2. Germline loops: CDR1 ENHRY, CDR2 SYGVKD. With 7 bases clipped from V and 6 bases from J, the junction kept 18 bases outside the gene matches. The CDR3 contains 18 residues. The CDR3 region has the DNA TGTGCCATCAAGAAGGGGCTGGGTAGCGGGAGAGAGGCCGGGGAGCTGTTTTTT. This encodes CAIKKGLGSGREAGELFF.